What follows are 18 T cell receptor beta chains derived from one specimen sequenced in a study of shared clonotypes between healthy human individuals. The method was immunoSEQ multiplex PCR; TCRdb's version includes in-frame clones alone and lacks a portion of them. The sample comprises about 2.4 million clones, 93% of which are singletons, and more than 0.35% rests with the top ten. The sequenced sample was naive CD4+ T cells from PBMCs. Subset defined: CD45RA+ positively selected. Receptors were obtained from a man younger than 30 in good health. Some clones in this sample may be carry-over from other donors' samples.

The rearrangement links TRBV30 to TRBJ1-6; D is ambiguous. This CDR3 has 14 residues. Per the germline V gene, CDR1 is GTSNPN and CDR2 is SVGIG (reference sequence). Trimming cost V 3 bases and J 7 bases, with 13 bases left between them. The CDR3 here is CAWSRRQTNSPLHF. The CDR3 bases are TGTGCCTGGAGCAGGAGGCAGACAAATTCACCCCTCCACTTT.

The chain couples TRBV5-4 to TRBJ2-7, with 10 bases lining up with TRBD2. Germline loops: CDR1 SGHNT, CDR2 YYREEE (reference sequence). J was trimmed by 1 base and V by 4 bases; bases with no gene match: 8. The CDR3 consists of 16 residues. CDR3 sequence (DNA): TGTGCCAGCAGCGTTAGCGGGAGGAAAACGTCCTACGAGCAGTACTTC. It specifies CASSVSGRKTSYEQYF. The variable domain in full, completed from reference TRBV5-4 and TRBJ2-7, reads ETGVTQSPTHLIKTRGQQVTLRCSSQSGHNTVSWYQQALGQGPQFIFQYYREEENGRGNFPPRFSGLQFPNYSSELNVNALELDDSALYLCASSVSGRKTSYEQYFGPGTRLTVT.

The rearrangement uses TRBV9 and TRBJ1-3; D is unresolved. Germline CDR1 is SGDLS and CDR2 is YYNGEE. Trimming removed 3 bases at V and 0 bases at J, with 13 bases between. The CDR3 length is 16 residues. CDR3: CASSAQDALSGNTIYF. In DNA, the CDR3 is TGTGCCAGCAGCGCCCAGGATGCTCTCTCTGGAAACACCATATATTTT.

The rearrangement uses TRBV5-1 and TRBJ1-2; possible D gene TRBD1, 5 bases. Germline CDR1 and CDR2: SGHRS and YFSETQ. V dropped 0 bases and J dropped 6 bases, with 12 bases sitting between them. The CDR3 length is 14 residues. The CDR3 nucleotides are TGCGCCAGCAGCTTGGGGGGCTCCCTGGATGGCTACACCTTC. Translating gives CASSLGGSLDGYTF.

The CDR3 bases are TGTGCCAGCAAGCAGGCAGGGGCCCTAACCTACGAGCAGTACTTC. This sequence encodes CASKQAGALTYEQYF. The genes are TRBV6-5 and TRBJ2-7, with D perhaps TRBD1 (6 bases). Germline V CDR1 and CDR2: MNHEY, SVGAGI. Trimming cost V 7 bases and J 2 bases, with 18 bases left between them. The CDR3 runs to 15 residues.

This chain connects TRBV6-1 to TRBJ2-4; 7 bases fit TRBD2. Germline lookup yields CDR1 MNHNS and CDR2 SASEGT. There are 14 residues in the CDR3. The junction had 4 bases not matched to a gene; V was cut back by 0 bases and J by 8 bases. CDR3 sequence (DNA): TGTGCCAGCAGTGAAGCGCTTCGGGGGGACATTCAGTACTTC. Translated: CASSEALRGDIQYF.

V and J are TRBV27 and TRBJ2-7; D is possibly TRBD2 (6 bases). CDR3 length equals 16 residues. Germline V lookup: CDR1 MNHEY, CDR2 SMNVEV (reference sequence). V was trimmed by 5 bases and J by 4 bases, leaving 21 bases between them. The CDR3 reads CASSQNRGTGAYEQYF. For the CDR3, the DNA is TGTGCCAGCAGTCAGAATCGCGGGACCGGAGCTTACGAGCAGTACTTC.

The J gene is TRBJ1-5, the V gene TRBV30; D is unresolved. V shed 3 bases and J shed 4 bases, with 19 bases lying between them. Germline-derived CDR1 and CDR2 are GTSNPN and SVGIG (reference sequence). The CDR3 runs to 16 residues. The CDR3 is CAWSVAGREKNQPQHF. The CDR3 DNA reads TGTGCCTGGAGCGTCGCCGGGCGAGAGAAAAATCAGCCCCAGCATTTT.

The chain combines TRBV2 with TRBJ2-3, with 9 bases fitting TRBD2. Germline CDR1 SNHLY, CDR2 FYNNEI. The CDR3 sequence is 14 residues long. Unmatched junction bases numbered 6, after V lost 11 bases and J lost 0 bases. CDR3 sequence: CAAGLATSTDTQYF. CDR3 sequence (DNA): TGTGCCGCTGGACTAGCGACTAGCACAGATACGCAGTATTTT.

The CDR3 protein is CASSQDPQNEKLFF. The CDR3 DNA is TGTGCCAGCAGCCAAGATCCCCAAAATGAAAAACTGTTTTTT. The V and J genes are TRBV4-2 and TRBJ1-4; D is uncertain. Trimming took off 0 bases at V and 5 bases at J, with 7 bases between the two ends. The CDR3 length is 14 residues. Germline CDR1 LGHNA, CDR2 YNFKEQ.

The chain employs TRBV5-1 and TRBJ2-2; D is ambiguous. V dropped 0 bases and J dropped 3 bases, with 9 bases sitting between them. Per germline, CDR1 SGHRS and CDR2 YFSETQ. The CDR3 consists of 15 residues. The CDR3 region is CASSLDPEDTGELFF. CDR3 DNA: TGCGCCAGCAGCTTGGACCCAGAGGACACCGGGGAGCTGTTTTTT.

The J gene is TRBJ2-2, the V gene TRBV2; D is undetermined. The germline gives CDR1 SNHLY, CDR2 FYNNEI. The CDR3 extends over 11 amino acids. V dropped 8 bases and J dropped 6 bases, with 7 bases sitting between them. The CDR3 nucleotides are TGTGCCAGCTTCGTACCCGGGGAGCTGTTTTTT. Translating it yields CASFVPGELFF. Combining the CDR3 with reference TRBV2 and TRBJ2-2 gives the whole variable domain EPEVTQTPSHQVTQMGQEVILRCVPISNHLYFYWYRQILGQKVEFLVSFYNNEISEKSEIFDDQFSVERPDGSNFTLKIRSTKLEDSAMYFCASFVPGELFFGEGSRLTVL.

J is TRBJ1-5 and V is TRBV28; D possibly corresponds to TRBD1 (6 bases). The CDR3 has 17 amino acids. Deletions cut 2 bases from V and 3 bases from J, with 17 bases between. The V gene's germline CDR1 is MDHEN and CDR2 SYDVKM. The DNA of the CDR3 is TGTGCCAGCAGTTTAAGGGGATGGGCAGGGGCCAATCAGCCCCAGCATTTT. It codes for CASSLRGWAGANQPQHF.

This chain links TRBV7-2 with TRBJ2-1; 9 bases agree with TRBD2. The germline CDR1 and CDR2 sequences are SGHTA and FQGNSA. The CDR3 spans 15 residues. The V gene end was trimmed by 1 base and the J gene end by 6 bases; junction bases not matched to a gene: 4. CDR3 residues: CASSLGLAGSNEQFF. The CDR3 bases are TGTGCCAGCAGCTTAGGCCTAGCGGGATCCAATGAGCAGTTCTTC.

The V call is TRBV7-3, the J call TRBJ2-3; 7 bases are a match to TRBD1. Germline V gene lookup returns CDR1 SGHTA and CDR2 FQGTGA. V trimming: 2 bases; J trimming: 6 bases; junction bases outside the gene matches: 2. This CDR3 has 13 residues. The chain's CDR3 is CASSLWDSDTQYF. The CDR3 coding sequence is TGTGCCAGCAGCTTATGGGACAGCGATACGCAGTATTTT. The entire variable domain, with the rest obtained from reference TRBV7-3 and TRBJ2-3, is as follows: GAGVSQTPSNKVTEKGKYVELRCDPISGHTALYWYRQSLGQGPEFLIYFQGTGAADDSGLPNDRFFAVRPEGSVSTLKIQRTERGDSAVYLCASSLWDSDTQYFGPGTRLTVL.

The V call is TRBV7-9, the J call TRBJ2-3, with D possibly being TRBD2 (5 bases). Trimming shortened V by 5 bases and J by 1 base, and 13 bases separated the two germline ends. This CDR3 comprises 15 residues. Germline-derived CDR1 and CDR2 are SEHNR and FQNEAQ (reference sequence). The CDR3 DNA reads TGTGCCAGCAGCCCTTATAGCGATGGCACAGATACGCAGTATTTT. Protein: CASSPYSDGTDTQYF.

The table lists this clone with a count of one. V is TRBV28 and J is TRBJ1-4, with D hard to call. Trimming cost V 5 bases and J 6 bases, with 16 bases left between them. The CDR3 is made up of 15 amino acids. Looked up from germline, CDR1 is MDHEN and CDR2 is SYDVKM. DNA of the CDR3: TGTGCCAGCAGTCGTGGGAGGTTACGGGATGAAAAACTGTTTTTT. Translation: CASSRGRLRDEKLFF.

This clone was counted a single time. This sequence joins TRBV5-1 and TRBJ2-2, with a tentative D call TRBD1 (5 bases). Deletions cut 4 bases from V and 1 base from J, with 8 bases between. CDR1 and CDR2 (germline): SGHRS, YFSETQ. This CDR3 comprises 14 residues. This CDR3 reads CASSQGVNTGELFF. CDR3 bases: TGCGCCAGCAGCCAGGGCGTGAACACCGGGGAGCTGTTTTTT.